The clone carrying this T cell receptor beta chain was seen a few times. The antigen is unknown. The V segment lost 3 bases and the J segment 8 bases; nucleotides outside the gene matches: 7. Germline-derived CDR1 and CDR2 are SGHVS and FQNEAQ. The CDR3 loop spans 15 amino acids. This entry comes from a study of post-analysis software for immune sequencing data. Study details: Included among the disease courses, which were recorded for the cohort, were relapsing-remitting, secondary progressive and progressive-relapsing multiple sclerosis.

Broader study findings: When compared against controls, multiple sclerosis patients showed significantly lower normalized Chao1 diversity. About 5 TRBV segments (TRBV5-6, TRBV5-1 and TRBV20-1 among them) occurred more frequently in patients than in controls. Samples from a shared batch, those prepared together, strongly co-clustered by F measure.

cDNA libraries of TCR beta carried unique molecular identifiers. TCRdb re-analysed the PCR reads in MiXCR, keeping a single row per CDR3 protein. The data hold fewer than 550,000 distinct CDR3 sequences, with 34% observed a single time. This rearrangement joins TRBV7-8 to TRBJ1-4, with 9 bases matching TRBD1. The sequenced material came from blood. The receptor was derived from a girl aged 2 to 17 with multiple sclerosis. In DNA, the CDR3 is TGTGCCAGCAGCTTTTCTGGGACAGGGTGGGAAAAACTGTTTTTT. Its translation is CASSFSGTGWEKLFF.